This T cell receptor (beta chain) was sequenced in a study of early T cells in non-severe SARS-CoV-2 infection. V shed 0 bases, J shed 6 bases, and the junction held 10 bases outside the gene matches. Germline V lookup: CDR1 SGHRS, CDR2 YFSETQ. The CDR3 has 19 amino acids. TCRdb used MiXCR to reprocess the 5' RACE reads, holding one entry per CDR3 protein. The sample shows 65,000 to 85,000 distinct CDR3 sequences, about 13% of them seen only once. The rearrangement joins TRBV5-1 to TRBJ2-2; 14 nucleotides align to TRBD2. The sequencing input was whole blood. The sequence was obtained from an adult who was a healthcare worker with PCR-confirmed SARS-CoV-2 infection or an uninfected control (not recorded which). This CDR3 is CASSLVWTSGGSLPGELFF. In DNA form, the CDR3 reads TGCGCCAGCAGCTTGGTCTGGACTAGCGGGGGGTCGCTCCCCGGGGAGCTGTTTTTT. Using reference TRBV5-1 and TRBJ2-2 for the parts outside the CDR3, the full variable domain is KAGVTQTPRYLIKTRGQQVTLSCSPISGHRSVSWYQQTPGQGLQFLFEYFSETQRNKGNFPGRFSGRQFSNSRSEMNVSTLELGDSALYLCASSLVWTSGGSLPGELFFGEGSRLTVL.